This T cell receptor beta chain was recorded in a study of CD8 T cells in Susac syndrome. The healthy controls were matched to patients by age and sex. FACS enriched CD8+ TEMRA cells, while bulk CD8+ and CD4+ were negatively isolated. An input of about 0.5 to 1 ug of RNA was subjected to reverse transcription using random hexamers. TCRdb re-called the immunoSEQ multiplex PCR reads with MiXCR, one entry per CDR3 protein. The sample carries approximately 170,000 distinct CDR3 sequences, about 90% recorded once. This clonotype was seen once. The V gene's germline CDR1 is LNHDA and CDR2 SQIVND (reference sequence). This CDR3 has 13 residues. The germline V and J ends were trimmed by 4 bases and 3 bases, with 8 bases remaining between them.

This receptor was obtained from a human donor in good health. The sample was CD4+ T cells from PBMCs. This chain links TRBV19 with TRBJ2-3, with a weak D call TRBD1 (6 bases). The CDR3 protein is CASSKGQTDTQYF. CDR3 in DNA: TGTGCCAGTAGTAAAGGACAGACAGATACGCAGTATTTT.